The T cell receptor beta chain under discussion was sequenced for a study of T cell repertoires in cytomegalovirus infection (dated by TCRdb to about 2019). Notes on the research overall: Alongside well-studied HLA-B-restricted epitopes, the peptide stimulations were aimed at recently identified HLA-C-restricted CMV epitopes, whose presentation resists viral immunomodulation. Because public TCR beta signatures pointed to carriage of CMV infection together with the matching HLA type, the HLA type of each donor mattered for the analysis.

Points the paper makes about the study in general: In the ex vivo response, HLA-C-restricted CMV-specific TCR beta clonotypes were dominant, and in two of eight donors the single most frequent clonotype came from this HLA-C-restricted group. In both this cohort and an independent 352-donor cohort, the cumulative frequency of public TCR beta family members distinguished carriers of CMV infection plus the relevant HLA type.

This clonotype was recorded many times. Its antigen remains unidentified. Nothing much larger sits one base from this clone, and base qualities are not available. Interpreted using the paper, the treatment or condition label stands for: in vitro stimulation with specific CMV peptide epitopes to enrich CMV-specific T cells. Sequencing relied on an Illumina HiSeq 1500. TCRdb ran its own pipeline on the public reads, namely fastp trimming at Q25 and MiXCR clone calling, and kept in-frame beta chains. Rows with one shared CDR3 protein collapse into an entry with the most common genes and DNA. The sample table contains about 830,000 distinct CDR3 sequences; only one count was recorded for around a third of them. The top ten clonotypes cover 12% of the sample. From the cysteine up to the phenylalanine, the CDR3 has a length of 14 residues. The only DNA kept is the CDR3, 42 bases in frame from the first base. After removal of 5 bases from V and 3 bases from J, the junction retains 4 bases not matched to a gene. In the germline V gene, CDR1 corresponds to SGHTA and CDR2 to FQGNSA.

This TCR came from a human donor in good health (CMV status not recorded). Some clones in this sample may be carry-over from other donors' samples. The sequences come from cultured CD8+ T cells from PBMCs, collected from culture after CMV antigen stimulation. The V and J genes are TRBV7-2 and TRBJ1-2; 9 middle bases align to TRBD1. The CDR3 reads CASSPGQGDYGYTF. The sequence in DNA is TGTGCCAGCAGCCCGGGACAGGGCGACTATGGCTACACCTTC.